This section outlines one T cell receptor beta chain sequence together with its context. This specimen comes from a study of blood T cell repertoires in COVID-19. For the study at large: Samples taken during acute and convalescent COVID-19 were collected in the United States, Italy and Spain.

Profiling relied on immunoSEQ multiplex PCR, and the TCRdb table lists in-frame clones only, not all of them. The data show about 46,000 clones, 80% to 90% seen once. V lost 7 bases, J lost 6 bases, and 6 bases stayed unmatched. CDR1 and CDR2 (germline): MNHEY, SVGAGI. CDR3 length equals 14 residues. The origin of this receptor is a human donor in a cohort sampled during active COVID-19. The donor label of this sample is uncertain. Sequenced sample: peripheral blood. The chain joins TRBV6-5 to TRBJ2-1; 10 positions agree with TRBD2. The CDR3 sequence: CASNSGGAINEQFF. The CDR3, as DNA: TGTGCCAGCAACAGCGGGGGGGCGATCAATGAGCAGTTCTTC.